The rows below give T cell receptor beta chains drawn from one sample of a study of T cell responses to AZD1222 COVID-19 vaccine. Here immunoSEQ multiplex PCR was the method, and the copy in TCRdb shows in-frame clones only, minus some. Among about 59,000 clones, nearly 90% were seen once, and the ten largest hold 5% to 6.5%. The sample consisted of peripheral blood, taken 28 days after the second AZD1222 dose. These receptors all stem from an adult who received the AZD1222 COVID-19 vaccine. Each CDR3 is given with its conserved first and last residue. Fields, in order: V gene, clone size, J gene, D gene, CDR3 DNA, CDR3 protein. The D gene is left open where the match is weak. Only some rows state a clone size, as once, few, many or a class for expanded clones.

TRBV25-1	NA	TRBJ2-5	NA	TGTGCCAGCAGTGAATTTGGGGAGCAAGAGACCCAGTACTTC	CASSEFGEQETQYF
TRBV19	NA	TRBJ1-6	NA	TGTGCCAGTAGTGCGGAGGAGGGCCACCGTTCACCCCTCCACTTT	CASSAEEGHRSPLHF
TRBV19	NA	TRBJ2-7	NA	TGTGCCAGTAGGGGCGCTGGGGTTCCCTACGAGCAGTACTTC	CASRGAGVPYEQYF
TRBV5-4	NA	TRBJ2-7	TRBD2	TGTGCCAGCAGCTTACCGGGACCTAGCGGGAGGGGCTACGAGCAGTACTTC	CASSLPGPSGRGYEQYF
TRBV30	NA	TRBJ1-5	NA	TGTGCCTGGAGTGGACAGTACAATCAGCCCCAGCATTTT	CAWSGQYNQPQHF
TRBV10-3	NA	TRBJ2-3	NA	TGTGCCCGCAGCCAAACCGGAGGCGGGACCACAGATACGCAGTATTTT	CARSQTGGGTTDTQYF
TRBV4-2	NA	TRBJ2-7	TRBD2	TGTGCCAGCAGCCAACAAACTAGCGCCTACGAGCAGTACTTC	CASSQQTSAYEQYF
TRBV3-1/TRBV3-2	NA	TRBJ1-4	NA	TGTGCCAGCAGCCTCTGGGGGTCTAATGAAAAACTGTTTTTT	CASSLWGSNEKLFF
TRBV2	NA	TRBJ2-3	NA	TGTGCCAGCGGGGACTTCTTCACAGATACGCAGTATTTT	CASGDFFTDTQYF
TRBV27	NA	TRBJ1-5	NA	TGTGCCAGCAGTTTAGTTGTGGGAAGCAATCAGCCCCAGCATTTT	CASSLVVGSNQPQHF
TRBV24-1	NA	TRBJ1-5	TRBD1	TGTGCCACCAGTGATCCCCGGACAGGGCCGCTCCAATCGGCCCAGCATTTT	CATSDPRTGPLQSAQHF
TRBV5-1	NA	TRBJ1-2	TRBD1	TGCGCCAGCAGCTTGGAGGGGGCAGGGTTGGGCTACACCTTC	CASSLEGAGLGYTF
TRBV28	few	TRBJ2-1	TRBD2	TGTGCCAGCAGTTCTGGCGGGGGAAGCTCCTACAATGAGCAGTTCTTC	CASSSGGGSSYNEQFF
TRBV5-4	NA	TRBJ2-5	TRBD2	TGTGCCAGCAGCTTGGCCGTATCTAGCGGGAGGCTCGAGACCCAGTACTTC	CASSLAVSSGRLETQYF
TRBV15	NA	TRBJ1-5	NA	TGTGCCACCAGCAGAGGGGAGCGGGGAGGTCAGCCCCAGCATTTT	CATSRGERGGQPQHF
TRBV19	NA	TRBJ2-7	NA	TGTGCCAGTAGTACCGACTCCTACGAGCAGTACTTC	CASSTDSYEQYF
TRBV14	NA	TRBJ2-7	NA	TGTGCCAGCAGTCTCGACTGGGGGGAGCAGTACTTC	CASSLDWGEQYF
TRBV3-1/TRBV3-2	NA	TRBJ1-4	NA	TGTGCCAGCAGCCTACCGGGGTCGACTAATGAAAAACTGTTTTTT	CASSLPGSTNEKLFF
TRBV7-9	NA	TRBJ1-2	TRBD1	TGTGCCAGCAGCTTGAGTGGGACAGGGGAGTTGTTAGGTGGCTACACCTTC	CASSLSGTGELLGGYTF
TRBV20-1	once	TRBJ1-4	NA	TGCAGTGCTAGAGCACTCAAAGAACTGTTTTTT	CSARALKELFF
TRBV12-3/TRBV12-4	NA	TRBJ1-5	TRBD1	TGTGCCAGCAGGGGACAGGTCAATCAGCCCCAGCATTTT	CASRGQVNQPQHF
TRBV6-5	NA	TRBJ1-5	TRBD1	TGTGCCAGCAGTCAGGGGGGTAGTCAGCCCCAGCATTTT	CASSQGGSQPQHF
TRBV6-5	NA	TRBJ2-1	NA	TGTGCCAGCAGTTACCGCAGGGCTAGAGACAATGAGCAGTTCTTC	CASSYRRARDNEQFF
TRBV4-2	NA	TRBJ2-7	NA	TGTGCCAGCAGCCAAGAGTGGAAAGGGTACATGGACGAGCAGTACTTC	CASSQEWKGYMDEQYF
TRBV5-4	NA	TRBJ1-5	TRBD1	TGTGCCAGCAGCAAGACAGGGGATGGCAATCAGCCCCAGCATTTT	CASSKTGDGNQPQHF
TRBV25-1	NA	TRBJ1-1	NA	TGTGCCAGCAGTGAATACGACGTCGAGCCTGAAGCTTTCTTT	CASSEYDVEPEAFF
TRBV5-1	NA	TRBJ2-3	TRBD2	TGCGCCAGCAGCTTGGAGCGGGGGGGCGTCACAGATACGCAGTATTTT	CASSLERGGVTDTQYF
TRBV19	NA	TRBJ1-4	NA	TGTGCCAGTAGTCACCAGAAGGAAAAACTGTTTTTT	CASSHQKEKLFF
TRBV14	NA	TRBJ2-5	TRBD1	TGTGCCAGCAGCCAAGCGGAGACAGGGTGGCTGTTGGAGACCCAGTACTTC	CASSQAETGWLLETQYF
TRBV28	once	TRBJ2-4	NA	TGTGCCAGCAGTCAGGGTACGAACATTCAGTACTTC	CASSQGTNIQYF
TRBV7-9	NA	TRBJ1-1	NA	TGTGCCAGCAGCAATGACAGGAGGGGTGAAGCTTTCTTT	CASSNDRRGEAFF
TRBV2	NA	TRBJ1-1	NA	TGTGCCAGCAGTTATGGGCGAGGAGGCACTGAAGCTTTCTTT	CASSYGRGGTEAFF
TRBV28	NA	TRBJ2-7	NA	TGTGCCAGCAGTACGACAGCCGTGGGCTCCTACGAGCAGTACTTC	CASSTTAVGSYEQYF
TRBV12-3/TRBV12-4	NA	TRBJ1-6	NA	TGTGCCAGCAGGTCCACGGTCGGATCACCCCTCCACTTT	CASRSTVGSPLHF
TRBV19	NA	TRBJ1-5	NA	TGTGCCAGTAGTATAACAGGCCACAATCAGCCCCAGCATTTT	CASSITGHNQPQHF
TRBV5-4	NA	TRBJ2-6	NA	TGTGCCAGCAGCCCACGACCCGAGTCTACCAGCTCTGGGGCCAACGTCCTGACTTTC	CASSPRPESTSSGANVLTF
TRBV6-1	NA	TRBJ1-5	NA	TGTGCCAGCAGTGAAACTCCTATCTGGCCCCAGCATTTT	CASSETPIWPQHF